Listed below are T cell receptor beta chains from one sample, sequenced in a study of spatial heterogeneity in lung cancer. TCRdb passed the 5' RACE reads through MiXCR, listing each CDR3 protein once. The table has some 85,000 distinct CDR3 sequences, approximately 20% seen once. The sample consisted of PBMCs, taken at surgery. The receptors here all came from a male donor with early-stage non-small cell lung cancer. Both conserved end residues are part of each CDR3. A D gene is named only where the DNA matches it firmly. For some rows the clone size is stated as once, few or many, or as a class when expanded; others skip it.

abundance	j_gene	d_gene	len	v_gene	CDR3aa	CDR3nt
.	TRBJ1-1	.	14	TRBV12-3/TRBV12-4	CASSKTPGNTEAFF	TGTGCCAGCAGTAAGACCCCGGGAAACACTGAAGCTTTCTTT
many	TRBJ2-7	.	14	TRBV7-3	CASSLTGSSYEQYF	TGTGCCAGCAGCTTAACAGGTTCCTCCTACGAGCAGTACTTC
.	TRBJ2-6	.	12	TRBV19	CATLSGANVLTF	TGTGCCACCCTCTCTGGGGCCAACGTCCTGACTTTC
.	TRBJ1-3	.	15	TRBV6-5	CASSPQGFFGNTIYF	TGTGCCAGCAGTCCCCAGGGGTTCTTTGGAAACACCATATATTTT
.	TRBJ2-7	.	14	TRBV2	CASKADSRSYEQYF	TGTGCCAGCAAAGCGGACTCTAGGTCCTACGAGCAGTACTTC
.	TRBJ1-5	.	11	TRBV6-5	CATGGNQPQHF	TGTGCCACCGGGGGGAATCAGCCCCAGCATTTT
.	TRBJ1-4	.	15	TRBV6-1	CASSSRQATNEKLFF	TGTGCCAGCAGTTCCCGACAGGCAACTAATGAAAAACTGTTTTTT
.	TRBJ2-1	.	13	TRBV5-1	CASSRDGFNEQFF	TGCGCCAGCAGCCGGGACGGATTCAATGAGCAGTTCTTC
few	TRBJ2-7	TRBD2	19	TRBV7-2	CASSLVPGLAGALTYEQYF	TGTGCCAGCAGCTTGGTCCCGGGACTAGCGGGGGCCCTTACCTACGAGCAGTACTTC
many	TRBJ2-4	TRBD1	15	TRBV3-1	CASSRGRQGANIQYF	TGTGCCAGCAGCCGAGGCCGACAGGGGGCTAACATTCAGTACTTC
.	TRBJ2-5	TRBD2	16	TRBV5-1	CASSWTIAGVQETQYF	TGCGCCAGCAGCTGGACCATAGCGGGAGTCCAAGAGACCCAGTACTTC
many	TRBJ2-1	.	12	TRBV28	CATSTSYNEQFF	TGTGCCACCTCTACCAGCTACAATGAGCAGTTCTTC
.	TRBJ2-1	TRBD1	12	TRBV24-1	CATSGPDRVRFF	TGTGCCACCAGTGGCCCGGACAGGGTTAGGTTCTTC
.	TRBJ2-5	TRBD1	12	TRBV7-9	CASSWTGETQYF	TGTGCCAGCAGCTGGACAGGGGAGACCCAGTACTTC
few	TRBJ2-4	.	17	TRBV4-2	CASSPSGQSLAKNIQYF	TGTGCCAGCAGCCCCTCCGGACAGAGTTTAGCCAAAAACATTCAGTACTTC
many	TRBJ1-1	.	14	TRBV12-2	CASRAIRGNTEAFF	TGTGCAAGTCGCGCAATCCGGGGGAACACTGAAGCTTTCTTT
many	TRBJ1-1	.	14	TRBV5-1	CASRRRQEDTEAFF	TGCGCCAGCAGAAGAAGACAGGAGGACACTGAAGCTTTCTTT
.	TRBJ2-5	.	13	TRBV5-1	CASSLTAQETQYF	TGCGCCAGCAGCTTGACGGCCCAAGAGACCCAGTACTTC
many	TRBJ2-5	.	16	TRBV7-9	CASSNDPGQGQETQYF	TGTGCCAGCAGTAATGATCCGGGACAAGGACAAGAGACCCAGTACTTC
many	TRBJ1-2	.	15	TRBV4-3	CASSQDVQSNYGYTF	TGCGCCAGCAGCCAAGATGTACAGAGTAACTATGGCTACACCTTC
many	TRBJ1-1	TRBD1	13	TRBV6-1	CASSAQGGTEAFF	TGTGCCAGCAGTGCGCAGGGGGGCACTGAAGCTTTCTTT
few	TRBJ2-7	TRBD2	16	TRBV2	CASSELLAGGPYEQYF	TGTGCCAGCAGTGAACTACTAGCGGGGGGACCCTACGAGCAGTACTTC
few	TRBJ2-7	.	16	TRBV5-1	CASSPPEQGKRDEQYF	TGCGCCAGCAGCCCCCCGGAACAGGGTAAAAGAGACGAGCAGTACTTC
.	TRBJ1-1	.	15	TRBV12-3/TRBV12-4	CASSFQDLGVTEAFF	TGTGCCAGCAGTTTTCAAGATTTAGGTGTCACTGAAGCTTTCTTT
few	TRBJ2-3	.	14	TRBV27	CASSLSGWTDTQYF	TGTGCCAGCAGTTTATCAGGGTGGACAGATACGCAGTATTTT
many	TRBJ2-1	TRBD2	14	TRBV5-1	CASSLAGGPSEQFF	TGCGCCAGCAGCTTGGCGGGAGGGCCCTCTGAGCAGTTCTTC
medium-sized	TRBJ2-1	TRBD2	14	TRBV3-1	CASSQAGTTAEQFF	TGTGCCAGCAGCCAAGCAGGGACTACGGCTGAGCAGTTCTTC
few	TRBJ2-1	TRBD2	15	TRBV30	CALLAGGDSYNEQFF	TGTGCCTTGCTAGCGGGGGGAGACTCCTACAATGAGCAGTTCTTC
.	TRBJ2-3	.	15	TRBV6-5	CASSYSDRFQDTQYF	TGTGCCAGCAGTTACTCGGACAGATTCCAAGATACGCAGTATTTT
.	TRBJ2-6	TRBD2	19	TRBV4-2	CASSQDALAGGPGANVLTF	TGTGCCAGCAGCCAAGATGCGTTAGCGGGGGGGCCTGGGGCCAACGTCCTGACTTTC
.	TRBJ1-3	.	16	TRBV5-5	CASSLQAKFSGNTIYF	TGTGCCAGCAGTCTGCAAGCGAAATTCTCTGGAAACACCATATATTTT
few	TRBJ1-6	.	14	TRBV28	CASSLVERNSPLHF	TGTGCCAGCAGTTTGGTAGAGAGAAATTCACCCCTCCACTTT
.	TRBJ2-7	TRBD1	13	TRBV20-1	CSATKDRDYEQYF	TGCAGTGCCACTAAGGACAGGGACTACGAGCAGTACTTC
few	TRBJ1-2	.	14	TRBV29-1	CSVEGDGDPYGYTF	TGCAGCGTTGAAGGGGACGGCGATCCCTATGGCTACACCTTC
.	TRBJ1-1	TRBD1	15	TRBV7-2	CASSPATGVNTEAFF	TGTGCCAGCAGCCCCGCGACAGGGGTGAACACTGAAGCTTTCTTT
few	TRBJ2-1	.	11	TRBV6-1	CASSALYEQFF	TGTGCCAGCAGTGCCCTCTATGAGCAGTTCTTC
many	TRBJ2-1	.	15	TRBV5-5	CASSLDGGGSREQFF	TGTGCCAGCAGCTTGGATGGCGGGGGCTCCCGGGAGCAGTTCTTC
few	TRBJ1-2	.	15	TRBV15	CATSNSETVNYGYTF	TGTGCCACCAGCAATTCAGAGACAGTTAACTATGGCTACACCTTC
.	TRBJ1-1	.	13	TRBV4-1	CASSQEEGFEAFF	TGCGCCAGCAGCCAAGAAGAGGGGTTTGAAGCTTTCTTT
few	TRBJ1-3	.	14	TRBV20-1	CSARDVSSGNTIYF	TGCAGTGCTAGAGATGTCTCCTCTGGAAACACCATATATTTT
few	TRBJ2-1	TRBD2	15	TRBV28	CASSSIAGSLNEQFF	TGTGCCAGCAGTTCGATAGCGGGTTCCCTAAATGAGCAGTTCTTC
.	TRBJ2-3	.	15	TRBV5-1	CASTKGGSRADTQYF	TGCGCCAGCACCAAGGGTGGGTCTCGCGCAGATACGCAGTATTTT
many	TRBJ1-4	.	15	TRBV28	CASTDGRQANEKLFF	TGTGCCAGCACCGACGGAAGGCAGGCGAATGAAAAACTGTTTTTT
few	TRBJ1-1	.	14	TRBV7-3	CASSLTGLGAEAFF	TGTGCCAGCAGCCTCACAGGGTTAGGAGCGGAAGCTTTCTTT
.	TRBJ1-6	TRBD1	17	TRBV4-2	CASSIYTGTEGNSPLHF	TGTGCCAGCAGCATCTATACCGGGACAGAGGGTAATTCACCCCTCCACTTT
few	TRBJ2-3	TRBD2	15	TRBV7-3	CASSPAGTTTDTQYF	TGTGCCAGCAGCCCAGCGGGAACCACCACAGATACGCAGTATTTT
few	TRBJ2-6	TRBD2	20	TRBV4-2	CASSQETSGGVSSGANVLTF	TGTGCCAGCAGCCAAGAGACTAGCGGGGGGGTGAGCTCTGGGGCCAACGTCCTGACTTTC
.	TRBJ1-4	.	14	TRBV3-1	CASSQAGVNEKLFF	TGTGCCAGCAGCCAAGCAGGGGTGAATGAAAAACTGTTTTTT
many	TRBJ2-3	TRBD1	16	TRBV4-2	CASSQAGTGSTDTQYF	TGTGCCAGCAGCCAAGCAGGGACAGGGAGCACAGATACGCAGTATTTT
.	TRBJ1-4	.	16	TRBV6-5	CASSSPGRGVQEKLFF	TGTGCCAGCAGCTCCCCGGGAAGGGGGGTACAGGAAAAACTGTTTTTT
many	TRBJ1-4	.	15	TRBV4-3	CASSQGRAWDEKLFF	TGCGCCAGCAGCCAAGGCCGGGCCTGGGATGAAAAACTGTTTTTT
.	TRBJ2-7	TRBD2	15	TRBV11-2	CASSKAGGGSYEQYF	TGTGCCAGCAGCAAGGCTGGCGGGGGGTCCTACGAGCAGTACTTC
few	TRBJ2-3	TRBD2	17	TRBV5-4	CASSLGPSGGAGVTQYF	TGTGCCAGCAGCTTGGGGCCTAGCGGGGGGGCTGGAGTTACGCAGTATTTT